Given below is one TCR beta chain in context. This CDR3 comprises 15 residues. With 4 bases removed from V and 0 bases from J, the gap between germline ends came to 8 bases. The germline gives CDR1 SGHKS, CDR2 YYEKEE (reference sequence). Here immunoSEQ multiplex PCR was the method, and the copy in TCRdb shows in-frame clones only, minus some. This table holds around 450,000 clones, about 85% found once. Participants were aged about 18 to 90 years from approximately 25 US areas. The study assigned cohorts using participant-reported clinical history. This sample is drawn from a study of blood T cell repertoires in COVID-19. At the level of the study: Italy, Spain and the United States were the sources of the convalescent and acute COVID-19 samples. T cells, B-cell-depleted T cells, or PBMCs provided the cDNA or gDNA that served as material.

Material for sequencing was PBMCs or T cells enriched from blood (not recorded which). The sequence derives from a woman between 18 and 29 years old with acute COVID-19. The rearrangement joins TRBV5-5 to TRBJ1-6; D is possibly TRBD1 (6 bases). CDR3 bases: TGTGCCAGCAGCGACAGGAGCTCCTATAATTCACCCCTCCACTTT. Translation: CASSDRSSYNSPLHF.